This paragraph covers one TCR beta chain sequence. Produced via immunoSEQ multiplex PCR; TCRdb's table is partial and in-frame only. The sample has approximately 270,000 clones, 70% to 90% seen once; the top ten hold 9.5% to 11%. These data come from a study of blood T cell repertoires in COVID-19. Study-wide background: Samples taken during acute and convalescent COVID-19 were collected in the United States, Italy and Spain. Sample material is recorded as cDNA or gDNA derived from T cells, B-cell-depleted T cells, or PBMCs.

V lost 4 bases and J lost 7, with 8 bases in between. The CDR3 has 13 amino acids. This clonotype was sampled from a woman between 65 and 79 years old with acute or convalescent COVID-19. The specimen was peripheral blood. The chain uses TRBV12-3 or TRBV12-4 and TRBJ1-6; no definite D call. The chain's CDR3 is CASSSRENSPLHF. CDR3 in DNA: TGTGCCAGCAGTTCACGGGAGAATTCACCCCTCCACTTT.